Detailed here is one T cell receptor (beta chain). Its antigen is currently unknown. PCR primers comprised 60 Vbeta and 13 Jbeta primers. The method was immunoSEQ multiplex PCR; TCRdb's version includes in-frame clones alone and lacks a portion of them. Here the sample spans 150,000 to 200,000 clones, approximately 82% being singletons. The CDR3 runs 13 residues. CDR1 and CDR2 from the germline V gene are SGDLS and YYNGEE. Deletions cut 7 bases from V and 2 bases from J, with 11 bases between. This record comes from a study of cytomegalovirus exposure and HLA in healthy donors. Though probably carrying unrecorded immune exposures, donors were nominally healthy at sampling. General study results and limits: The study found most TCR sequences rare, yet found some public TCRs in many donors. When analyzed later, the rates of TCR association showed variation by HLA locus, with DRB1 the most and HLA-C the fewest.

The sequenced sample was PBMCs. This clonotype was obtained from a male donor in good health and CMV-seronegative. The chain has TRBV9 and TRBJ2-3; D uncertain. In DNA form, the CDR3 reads TGTGCCAGCTCGAGAACTCTCACAGATACGCAGTATTTT. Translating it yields CASSRTLTDTQYF.